Following are 4 T cell receptor beta chains from one sample sequenced in a study of blood T cell repertoires in COVID-19. Using immunoSEQ multiplex PCR, the repertoire was profiled, and TCRdb retains in-frame clones only, with some absent. Of 250,000 or so clones listed, around 89% are singletons. Sequencing used PBMCs or T cells enriched from blood (not recorded which). Receptors were obtained from a man aged 50 to 60 who had been exposed to COVID-19.

The rearrangement links TRBV7-8 to TRBJ2-1, with TRBD2 matching over 11 bases. V lost 1 base and J lost 8; bases outside the gene matches: 13. The CDR3 extends over 18 amino acids. The germline V gene encodes CDR1 SGHVS and CDR2 FQNEAQ. The CDR3 sequence: CASSLVKGRSGGAHEQFF. CDR3 DNA sequence: TGTGCCAGCAGCTTAGTAAAGGGTCGTAGCGGGGGGGCCCATGAGCAGTTCTTC.

This clone was counted only a few times. V usage is TRBV24-1 and J usage is TRBJ2-1; the match to TRBD2 covers 10 bases. This CDR3 spans 17 amino acids. After removal of 4 bases from V and 7 bases from J, the junction contained 12 bases not matched to a gene. Germline V lookup: CDR1 KGHDR, CDR2 SFDVKD. The CDR3 spells CATSDWASGRALNEQFF. CDR3 DNA: TGTGCCACCAGTGACTGGGCCAGCGGGAGGGCCTTAAATGAGCAGTTCTTC.

The V gene is TRBV3-1 (or the pseudogene TRBV3-2), the J gene TRBJ1-1, with 8 nucleotides matching TRBD1. Germline lookup yields CDR1 LGHDT and CDR2 YNNKEL (reference sequence). V dropped 5 bases and J dropped 2; count of bases not matched to a gene: 7. This CDR3 region has 15 residues. CDR3 DNA sequence: TGTGCCAGCAGCTTATGGGACAGGCAAAACACTGAAGCTTTCTTT. It specifies CASSLWDRQNTEAFF.

The chain uses TRBV6-6 and TRBJ1-2; D gene unclear. The germline V gene has CDR1 MNHNY and CDR2 SVGAGI (reference sequence). Trimming took 2 bases from V and 6 from J, leaving 4 bases between them. This CDR3 spans 11 amino acids. The CDR3 here is CASSYQDGYTF. CDR3 bases: TGTGCCAGCAGTTACCAGGATGGCTACACCTTC.